The sequence of this TCR beta chain was determined in a study of graft-versus-host responses after intestinal transplantation. Produced via immunoSEQ multiplex PCR; TCRdb's table is partial and in-frame only. Of about 47,000 clones in the sample, about 93% were seen once. Germline CDR1 MGHRA, CDR2 YSYEKL. Deletions cut 4 bases from V and 0 bases from J, with 12 bases between. The CDR3 totals 15 residues. The chain employs TRBV4-1 and TRBJ1-2; D possibly corresponds to TRBD1 (6 bases). The TCR was taken from a human patient who received an intestinal transplant, so some T cells may come from the graft donor. Sequenced here: PBMCs, sampled roughly 860 days after a first intestinal transplant, on the day of a second. CDR3 loop: CASSPDWTANYGYTF. CDR3 DNA sequence: TGCGCCAGCAGCCCGGATTGGACAGCTAACTATGGCTACACCTTC.